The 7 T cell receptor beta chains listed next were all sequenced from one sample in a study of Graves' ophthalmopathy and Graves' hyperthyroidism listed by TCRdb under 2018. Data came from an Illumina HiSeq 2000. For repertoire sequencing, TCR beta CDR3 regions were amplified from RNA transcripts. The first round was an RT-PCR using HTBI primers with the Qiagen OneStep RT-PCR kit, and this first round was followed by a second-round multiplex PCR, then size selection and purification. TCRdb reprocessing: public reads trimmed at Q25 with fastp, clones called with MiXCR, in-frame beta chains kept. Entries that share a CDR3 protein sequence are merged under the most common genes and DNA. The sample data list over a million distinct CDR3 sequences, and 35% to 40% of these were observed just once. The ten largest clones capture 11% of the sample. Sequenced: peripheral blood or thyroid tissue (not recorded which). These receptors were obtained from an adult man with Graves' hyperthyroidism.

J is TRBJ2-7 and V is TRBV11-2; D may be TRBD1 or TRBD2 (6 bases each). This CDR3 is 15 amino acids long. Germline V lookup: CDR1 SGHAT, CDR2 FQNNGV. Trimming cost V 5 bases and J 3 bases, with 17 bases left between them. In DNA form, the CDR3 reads TGTGCCAGCAGCCTAGCGCCAGGGGACAACTACGAGCAGTACTTC. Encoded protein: CASSLAPGDNYEQYF.

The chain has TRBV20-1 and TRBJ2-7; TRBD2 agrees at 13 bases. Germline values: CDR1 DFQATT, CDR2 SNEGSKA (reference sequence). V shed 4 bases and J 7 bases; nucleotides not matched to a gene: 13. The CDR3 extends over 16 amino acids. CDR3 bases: TGCAGTGCTACCAAGACTAGCGGGGGGCAGCTTGGGGAGCAGTACTTC. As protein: CSATKTSGGQLGEQYF.

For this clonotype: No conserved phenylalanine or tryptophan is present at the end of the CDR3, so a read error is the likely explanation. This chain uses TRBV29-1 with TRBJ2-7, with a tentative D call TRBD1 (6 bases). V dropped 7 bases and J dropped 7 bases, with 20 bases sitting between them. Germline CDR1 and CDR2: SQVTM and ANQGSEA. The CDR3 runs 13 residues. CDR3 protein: CSAEDGTTVEQYL. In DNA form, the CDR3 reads TGCAGCGCTGAGGACGGGACAACGGTTGAGCAGTACCTC.

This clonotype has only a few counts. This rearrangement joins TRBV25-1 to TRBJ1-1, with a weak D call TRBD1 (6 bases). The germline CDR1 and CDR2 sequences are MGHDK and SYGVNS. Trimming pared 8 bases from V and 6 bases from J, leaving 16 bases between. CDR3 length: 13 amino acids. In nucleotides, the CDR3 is TGTGCCAGCGGCAACTCAGGGGCCCCTGAAGCTTTCTTT. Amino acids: CASGNSGAPEAFF.

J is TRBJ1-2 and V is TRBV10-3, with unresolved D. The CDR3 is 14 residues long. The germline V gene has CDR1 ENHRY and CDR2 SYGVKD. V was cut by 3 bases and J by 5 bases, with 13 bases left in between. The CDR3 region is CAISEAADPYGYTF. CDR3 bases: TGTGCCATCAGTGAAGCGGCAGACCCTTATGGCTACACCTTC.

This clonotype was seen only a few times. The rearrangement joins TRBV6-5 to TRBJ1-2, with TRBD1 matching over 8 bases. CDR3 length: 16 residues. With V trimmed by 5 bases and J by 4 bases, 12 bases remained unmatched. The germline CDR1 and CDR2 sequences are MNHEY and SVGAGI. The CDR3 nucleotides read TGTGCCAGCAGTACTCCTCGGACAGGGAGGGTCTATGGCTACACCTTC. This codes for CASSTPRTGRVYGYTF.

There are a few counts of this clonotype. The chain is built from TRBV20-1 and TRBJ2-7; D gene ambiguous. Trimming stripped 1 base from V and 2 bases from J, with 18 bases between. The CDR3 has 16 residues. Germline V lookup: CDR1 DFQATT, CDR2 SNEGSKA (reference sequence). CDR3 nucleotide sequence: TGCAGTGCTAGAGCCTCCCGGGCAGCGAACCCCTACGAGCAGTACTTC. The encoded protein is CSARASRAANPYEQYF.